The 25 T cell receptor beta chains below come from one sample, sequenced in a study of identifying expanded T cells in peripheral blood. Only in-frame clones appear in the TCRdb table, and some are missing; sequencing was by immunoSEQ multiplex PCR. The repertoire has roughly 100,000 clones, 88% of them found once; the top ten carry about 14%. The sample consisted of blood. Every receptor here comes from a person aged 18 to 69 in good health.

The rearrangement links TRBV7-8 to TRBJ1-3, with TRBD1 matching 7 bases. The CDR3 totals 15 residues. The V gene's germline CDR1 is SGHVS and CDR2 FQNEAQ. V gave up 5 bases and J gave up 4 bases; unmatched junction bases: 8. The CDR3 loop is CASSARPGQGNTIYF. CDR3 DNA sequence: TGTGCCAGCAGCGCACGCCCGGGACAGGGAAACACCATATATTTT.

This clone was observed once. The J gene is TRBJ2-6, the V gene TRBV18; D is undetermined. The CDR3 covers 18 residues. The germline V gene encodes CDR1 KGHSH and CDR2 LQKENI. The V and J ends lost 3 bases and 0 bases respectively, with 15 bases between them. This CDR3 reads CASSPGSQTLSGANVLTF. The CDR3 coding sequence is TGTGCCAGCTCACCGGGTTCCCAGACCCTCTCTGGGGCCAACGTCCTGACTTTC.

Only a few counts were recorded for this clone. The CDR3 region is CATSRDRIGSGNQPQHF. The CDR3 bases are TGTGCCACCAGCAGAGATCGGATAGGGTCGGGTAATCAGCCCCAGCATTTT. The chain links TRBV15 to TRBJ1-5; D unresolved. The CDR3 spans 17 residues. V dropped 0 bases and J dropped 4 bases, with 16 bases sitting between them. Germline V gene sequence: CDR1 LNHNV, CDR2 YYDKDF (reference sequence). Looking up the rest from reference TRBV15 and TRBJ1-5 gives the full variable domain: DAMVIQNPRYQVTQFGKPVTLSCSQTLNHNVMYWYQQKSSQAPKLLFHYYDKDFNNEADTPDNFQSRRPNTSFCFLDIRSPGLGDTAMYLCATSRDRIGSGNQPQHFGDGTRLSIL.

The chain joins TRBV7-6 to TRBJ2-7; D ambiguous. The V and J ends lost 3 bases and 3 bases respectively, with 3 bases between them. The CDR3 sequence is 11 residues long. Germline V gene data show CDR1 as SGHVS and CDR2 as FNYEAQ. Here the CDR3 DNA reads TGTGCCAGCAGCTTGGACTACGAGCAGTACTTC. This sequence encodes CASSLDYEQYF.

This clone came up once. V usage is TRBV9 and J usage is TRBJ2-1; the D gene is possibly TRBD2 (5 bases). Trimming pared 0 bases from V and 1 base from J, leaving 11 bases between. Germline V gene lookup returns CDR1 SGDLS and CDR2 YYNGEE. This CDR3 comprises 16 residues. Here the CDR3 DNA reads TGTGCCAGCAGCGTAGCGTCGAGGGTTTCCTACAATGAGCAGTTCTTC. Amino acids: CASSVASRVSYNEQFF.

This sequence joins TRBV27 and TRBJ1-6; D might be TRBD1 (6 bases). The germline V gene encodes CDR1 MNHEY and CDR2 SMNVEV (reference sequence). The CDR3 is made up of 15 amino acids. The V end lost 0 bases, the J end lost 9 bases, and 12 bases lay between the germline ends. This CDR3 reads CASSLSIQGSSPLHF. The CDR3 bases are TGTGCCAGCAGTTTATCGATACAGGGTAGTTCACCCCTCCACTTT.

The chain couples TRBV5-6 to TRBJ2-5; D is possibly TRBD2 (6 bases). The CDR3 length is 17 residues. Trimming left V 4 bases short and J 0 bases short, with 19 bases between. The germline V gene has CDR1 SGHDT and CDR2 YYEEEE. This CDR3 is CASSLIRGGNYQETQYF. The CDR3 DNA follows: TGTGCCAGCAGCCTAATCCGAGGCGGGAACTACCAAGAGACCCAGTACTTC.

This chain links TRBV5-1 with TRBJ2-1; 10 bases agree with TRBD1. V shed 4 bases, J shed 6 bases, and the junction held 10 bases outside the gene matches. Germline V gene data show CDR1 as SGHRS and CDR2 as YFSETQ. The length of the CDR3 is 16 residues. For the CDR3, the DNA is TGCGCCAGCAGCCCCGGCGGGACAGGGGTTCGCAATGAGCAGTTCTTC. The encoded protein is CASSPGGTGVRNEQFF.

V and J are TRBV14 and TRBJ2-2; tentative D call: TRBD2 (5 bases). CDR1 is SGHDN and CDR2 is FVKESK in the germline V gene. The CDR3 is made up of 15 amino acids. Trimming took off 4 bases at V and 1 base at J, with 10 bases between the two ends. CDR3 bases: TGTGCCAGCAGCCTGGAGCGGTTGAACACCGGGGAGCTGTTTTTT. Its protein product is CASSLERLNTGELFF.

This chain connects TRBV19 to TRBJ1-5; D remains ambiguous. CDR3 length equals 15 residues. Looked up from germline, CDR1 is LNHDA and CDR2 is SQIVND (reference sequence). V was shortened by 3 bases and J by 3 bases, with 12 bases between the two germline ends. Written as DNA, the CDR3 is TGTGCCAGTAGTATGGGAATCCGGATCAATCAGCCCCAGCATTTT. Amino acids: CASSMGIRINQPQHF.

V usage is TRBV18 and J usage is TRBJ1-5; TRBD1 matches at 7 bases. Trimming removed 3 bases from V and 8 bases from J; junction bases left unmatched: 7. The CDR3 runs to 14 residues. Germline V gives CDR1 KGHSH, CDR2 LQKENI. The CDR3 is CASSPQGGVEPQHF. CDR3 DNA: TGTGCCAGCTCACCTCAAGGGGGCGTTGAGCCCCAGCATTTT.

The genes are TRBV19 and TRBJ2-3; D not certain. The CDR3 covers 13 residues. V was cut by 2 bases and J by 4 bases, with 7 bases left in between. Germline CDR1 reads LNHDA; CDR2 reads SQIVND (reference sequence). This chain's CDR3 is CASSIIMADTQYF. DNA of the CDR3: TGTGCCAGTAGTATAATTATGGCAGATACGCAGTATTTT.

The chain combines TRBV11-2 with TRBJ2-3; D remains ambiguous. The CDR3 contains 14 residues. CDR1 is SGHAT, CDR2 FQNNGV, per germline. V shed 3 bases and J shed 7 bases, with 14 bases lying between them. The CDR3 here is CASSFFRNENTQYF. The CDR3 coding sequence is TGTGCCAGCAGCTTTTTCAGGAACGAGAATACGCAGTATTTT.

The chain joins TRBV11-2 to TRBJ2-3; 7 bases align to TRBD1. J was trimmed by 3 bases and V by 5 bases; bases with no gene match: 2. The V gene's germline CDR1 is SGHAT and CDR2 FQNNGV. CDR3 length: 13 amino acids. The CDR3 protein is CASSLGQTDTQYF. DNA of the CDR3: TGTGCCAGCAGCCTGGGACAGACAGATACGCAGTATTTT.

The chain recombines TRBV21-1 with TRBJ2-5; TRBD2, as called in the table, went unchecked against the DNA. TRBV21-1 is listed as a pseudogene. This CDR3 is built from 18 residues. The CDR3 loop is CASSIRGDLAGGVKTQYF. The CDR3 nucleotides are TGTGCCAGCAGCATACGAGGGGATCTAGCGGGAGGAGTAAAGACCCAGTACTTC.

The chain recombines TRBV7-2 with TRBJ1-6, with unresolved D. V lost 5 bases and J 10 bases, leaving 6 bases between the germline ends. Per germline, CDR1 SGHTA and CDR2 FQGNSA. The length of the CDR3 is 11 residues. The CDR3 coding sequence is TGTGCCAGCAGCGCAAACTCACCCCTCCACTTT. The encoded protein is CASSANSPLHF.

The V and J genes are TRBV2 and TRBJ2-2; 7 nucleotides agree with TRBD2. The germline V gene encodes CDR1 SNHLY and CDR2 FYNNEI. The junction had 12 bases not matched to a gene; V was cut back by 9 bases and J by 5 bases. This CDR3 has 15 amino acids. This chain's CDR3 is CASLRTSSGTGELFF. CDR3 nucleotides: TGTGCCAGTCTCCGGACTAGTTCGGGTACCGGGGAGCTGTTTTTT. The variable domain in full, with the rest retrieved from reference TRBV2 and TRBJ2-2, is EPEVTQTPSHQVTQMGQEVILRCVPISNHLYFYWYRQILGQKVEFLVSFYNNEISEKSEIFDDQFSVERPDGSNFTLKIRSTKLEDSAMYFCASLRTSSGTGELFFGEGSRLTVL.

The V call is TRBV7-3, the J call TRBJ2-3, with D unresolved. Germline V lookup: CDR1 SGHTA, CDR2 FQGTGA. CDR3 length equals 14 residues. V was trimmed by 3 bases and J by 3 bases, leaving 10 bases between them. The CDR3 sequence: CASSLLGKTDTQYF. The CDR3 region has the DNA TGTGCCAGCAGCTTGCTGGGAAAAACAGATACGCAGTATTTT. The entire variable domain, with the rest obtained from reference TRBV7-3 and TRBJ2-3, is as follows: GAGVSQTPSNKVTEKGKYVELRCDPISGHTALYWYRQSLGQGPEFLIYFQGTGAADDSGLPNDRFFAVRPEGSVSTLKIQRTERGDSAVYLCASSLLGKTDTQYFGPGTRLTVL.

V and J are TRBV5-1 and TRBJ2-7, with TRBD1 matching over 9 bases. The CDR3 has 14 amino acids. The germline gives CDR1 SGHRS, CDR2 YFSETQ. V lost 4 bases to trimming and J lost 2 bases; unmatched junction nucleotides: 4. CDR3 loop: CASSKGTGPYEQYF. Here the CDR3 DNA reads TGCGCCAGCAGCAAAGGGACAGGGCCCTACGAGCAGTACTTC.

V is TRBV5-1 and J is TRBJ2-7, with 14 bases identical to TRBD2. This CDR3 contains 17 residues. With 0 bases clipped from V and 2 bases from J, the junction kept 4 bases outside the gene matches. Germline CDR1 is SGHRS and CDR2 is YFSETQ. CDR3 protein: CASSLGTSGRSAYEQYF. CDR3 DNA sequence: TGCGCCAGCAGCTTGGGGACTAGCGGGAGGTCCGCCTACGAGCAGTACTTC. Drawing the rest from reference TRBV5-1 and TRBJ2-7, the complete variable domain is KAGVTQTPRYLIKTRGQQVTLSCSPISGHRSVSWYQQTPGQGLQFLFEYFSETQRNKGNFPGRFSGRQFSNSRSEMNVSTLELGDSALYLCASSLGTSGRSAYEQYFGPGTRLTVT.

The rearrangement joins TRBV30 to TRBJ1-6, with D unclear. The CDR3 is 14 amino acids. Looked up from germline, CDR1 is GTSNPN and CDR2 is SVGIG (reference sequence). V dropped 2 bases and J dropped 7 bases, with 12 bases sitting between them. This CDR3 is CAWSRESENSPLHF. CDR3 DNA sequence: TGTGCCTGGAGTCGAGAAAGCGAGAATTCACCCCTCCACTTT.

For the CDR3, the DNA is TGTGCCAGCAGGATCTACCGGGAAGGGGCCTACGAGCAGTACTTC. This translates into CASRIYREGAYEQYF. This chain links TRBV6-1 with TRBJ2-7, with D perhaps being TRBD1 or TRBD2 (5 bases each). The CDR3 is 15 residues long. Germline V gives CDR1 MNHNS, CDR2 SASEGT. V dropped 6 bases and J dropped 2 bases, with 17 bases sitting between them.

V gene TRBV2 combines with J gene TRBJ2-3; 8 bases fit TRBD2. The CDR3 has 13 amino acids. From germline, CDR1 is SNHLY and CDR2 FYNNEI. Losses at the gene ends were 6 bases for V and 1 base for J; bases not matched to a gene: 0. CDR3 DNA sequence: TGTGCCAGCAGGACTAGCGGCACAGATACGCAGTATTTT. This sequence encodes CASRTSGTDTQYF.

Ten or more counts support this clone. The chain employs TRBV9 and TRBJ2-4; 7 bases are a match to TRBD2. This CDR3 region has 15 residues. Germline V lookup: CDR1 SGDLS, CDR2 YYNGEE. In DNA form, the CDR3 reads TGTGCTAACAAAGGGAGGGCCCTAGCCAAAAACATTCAGTACTTC. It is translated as CANKGRALAKNIQYF.

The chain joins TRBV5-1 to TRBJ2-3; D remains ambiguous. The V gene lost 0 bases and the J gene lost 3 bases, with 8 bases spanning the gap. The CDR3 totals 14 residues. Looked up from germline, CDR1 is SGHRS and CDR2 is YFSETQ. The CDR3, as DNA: TGCGCCAGCAGCTTGGTAGGGATGACAGATACGCAGTATTTT. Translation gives CASSLVGMTDTQYF.